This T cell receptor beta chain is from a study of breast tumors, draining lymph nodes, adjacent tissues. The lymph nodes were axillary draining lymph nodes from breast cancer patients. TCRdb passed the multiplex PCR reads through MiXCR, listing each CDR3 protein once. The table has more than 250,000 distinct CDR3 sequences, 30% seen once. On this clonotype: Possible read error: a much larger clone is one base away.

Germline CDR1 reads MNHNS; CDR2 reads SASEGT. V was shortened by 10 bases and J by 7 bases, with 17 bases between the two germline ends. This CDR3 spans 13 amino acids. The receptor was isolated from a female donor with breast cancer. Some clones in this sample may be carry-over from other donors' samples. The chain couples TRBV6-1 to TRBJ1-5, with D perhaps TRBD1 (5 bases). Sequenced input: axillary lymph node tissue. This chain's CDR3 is CATHRAGPQPQHF. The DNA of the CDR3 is TGTGCCACCCACAGAGCAGGGCCCCAGCCCCAGCATTTT.